These T cell receptor beta chains were read from a single sample in a study of shared clonotypes between healthy human individuals. The data were produced by immunoSEQ multiplex PCR, yet TCRdb's version contains in-frame clones alone and is incomplete. This sample yields fewer than 850,000 clones, of which around 96% are seen a single time; around 0.21% belongs to the top ten. The specimen was naive CD8+ T cells sorted from blood. Receptors were obtained from a man in his thirties or forties in good health. CDR3s include the opening cysteine and the closing phenylalanine or tryptophan. The order of the fields is clone size, V gene, D gene, J gene, CDR3 DNA, CDR3 protein. D genes are given only for firm matches. Not all rows give a size; the values are once, few, many and, for expanded clones, a class.

clone_size: .
v_call: TRBV29-1
d_call: .
j_call: TRBJ1-1
cdr3_nt: TGCAGCGTTGAACGGCCCGGCGGCACTGAAGCTTTCTTT
cdr3_aa: CSVERPGGTEAFF

clone_size: .
v_call: TRBV7-9
d_call: .
j_call: TRBJ1-3
cdr3_nt: TGTGCCAGCGGCTCCTCCTCTGGAAACACCATATATTTT
cdr3_aa: CASGSSSGNTIYF

clone_size: .
v_call: TRBV29-1
d_call: .
j_call: TRBJ2-7
cdr3_nt: TGCAGCGTCGGAGATTTGGACGAGCAGTACTTC
cdr3_aa: CSVGDLDEQYF

clone_size: .
v_call: TRBV7-9
d_call: TRBD1
j_call: TRBJ1-4
cdr3_nt: TGTGCCAGCAGCTTAGTAGGACAGGCTAATGAAAAACTGTTTTTT
cdr3_aa: CASSLVGQANEKLFF

clone_size: .
v_call: TRBV11-2
d_call: TRBD1
j_call: TRBJ2-7
cdr3_nt: TGTGCCAGCAGCATCGCCGGACAGGCTCCCTACGAGCAGTACTTC
cdr3_aa: CASSIAGQAPYEQYF

clone_size: .
v_call: TRBV7-3
d_call: .
j_call: TRBJ2-7
cdr3_nt: TGTGCCAGCAGCTCCCTTTTGGGACCCTACGAGCAGTACTTC
cdr3_aa: CASSSLLGPYEQYF

clone_size: .
v_call: TRBV5-1
d_call: .
j_call: TRBJ1-1
cdr3_nt: TGCGCCAGCAGCTTTTGGGGTGAGAACACTGAAGCTTTCTTT
cdr3_aa: CASSFWGENTEAFF

clone_size: .
v_call: TRBV9
d_call: .
j_call: TRBJ2-7
cdr3_nt: TGTGCCAGCAGCCCATCGTGGGCCTTCTCCTACGAGCAGTACTTC
cdr3_aa: CASSPSWAFSYEQYF

clone_size: once
v_call: TRBV7-9
d_call: TRBD2
j_call: TRBJ2-3
cdr3_nt: TGTGCCAGCAGCCACTCATCTAGCGGAACGGCCTGGACGCAGTATTTT
cdr3_aa: CASSHSSSGTAWTQYF

clone_size: .
v_call: TRBV7-6
d_call: .
j_call: TRBJ1-3
cdr3_nt: TGTGCCAGCAGCTCTAGGCCCGCGGACTCTGGAAACACCATATATTTT
cdr3_aa: CASSSRPADSGNTIYF

clone_size: once
v_call: TRBV27
d_call: TRBD2
j_call: TRBJ2-1
cdr3_nt: TGTGCCAGCAGTTTATCGGCTAGCGGGAATCTCTATGAGCAGTTCTTC
cdr3_aa: CASSLSASGNLYEQFF

clone_size: .
v_call: TRBV28
d_call: .
j_call: TRBJ2-3
cdr3_nt: TGTGCCAGCAGTTCCATTATCGAGCCTTTATCAGATACGCAGTATTTT
cdr3_aa: CASSSIIEPLSDTQYF

clone_size: .
v_call: TRBV4-3
d_call: .
j_call: TRBJ1-1
cdr3_nt: TGCGCCAGCAGCCAAGTCGGTTTTACTGAAGCTTTCTTT
cdr3_aa: CASSQVGFTEAFF

clone_size: .
v_call: TRBV6-1
d_call: TRBD1
j_call: TRBJ2-7
cdr3_nt: TGTGCCAGCAGTGGGGACAGACCCTACGAGCAGTACTTC
cdr3_aa: CASSGDRPYEQYF

clone_size: .
v_call: TRBV9
d_call: .
j_call: TRBJ2-5
cdr3_nt: TGTGCCAGCAGCTATTTGGGAGAGACCCAGTACTTC
cdr3_aa: CASSYLGETQYF

clone_size: once
v_call: TRBV30
d_call: TRBD1
j_call: TRBJ1-4
cdr3_nt: TGTGCCTGGAGTGATGACAGGGGGGGATTTGAAAAACTGTTTTTT
cdr3_aa: CAWSDDRGGFEKLFF

clone_size: .
v_call: TRBV2
d_call: TRBD1
j_call: TRBJ2-7
cdr3_nt: TGTGCCAGCAGCCCGGGACAGGTCGAGTACGAGCAGTACTTC
cdr3_aa: CASSPGQVEYEQYF

clone_size: .
v_call: TRBV4-3
d_call: .
j_call: TRBJ2-7
cdr3_nt: TGCGCCAGCAGCCAAGCTCTCGGGTCCTACGAGCAGTACTTC
cdr3_aa: CASSQALGSYEQYF

clone_size: .
v_call: TRBV6-5
d_call: .
j_call: TRBJ2-7
cdr3_nt: TGTGCCAGCAGAGATCGGAGGAGCTCCTACGAGCAGTACTTC
cdr3_aa: CASRDRRSSYEQYF

clone_size: .
v_call: TRBV27
d_call: .
j_call: TRBJ1-2
cdr3_nt: TGTGCCAGCAGTCCCCGAGGGGAGGCTTATGGCTACACCTTC
cdr3_aa: CASSPRGEAYGYTF

clone_size: .
v_call: TRBV15
d_call: .
j_call: TRBJ2-5
cdr3_nt: TGTGCCACCAGCGGCCGAGGGGGCCAAGAGACCCAGTACTTC
cdr3_aa: CATSGRGGQETQYF

clone_size: .
v_call: TRBV27
d_call: .
j_call: TRBJ2-1
cdr3_nt: TGTGCCAGCAGTCCCTACGAAAGCTCCTACAATGAGCAGTTCTTC
cdr3_aa: CASSPYESSYNEQFF

clone_size: .
v_call: TRBV19
d_call: TRBD2
j_call: TRBJ2-1
cdr3_nt: TGTGCCAGTAGTAAGGTGGTAGCGGGATCGCAGTTCTTC
cdr3_aa: CASSKVVAGSQFF

clone_size: .
v_call: TRBV7-6
d_call: .
j_call: TRBJ2-1
cdr3_nt: TGTGCCAGCATGGATAGCTCCTACAATGAGCAGTTCTTC
cdr3_aa: CASMDSSYNEQFF

clone_size: .
v_call: TRBV29-1
d_call: .
j_call: TRBJ1-1
cdr3_nt: TGCAGCGTTCCTCCCTTAGGGGAGGAGACTGAAGCTTTCTTT
cdr3_aa: CSVPPLGEETEAFF

clone_size: .
v_call: TRBV6-5
d_call: .
j_call: TRBJ2-5
cdr3_nt: TGTGCCAGCGCCCAGGGCCCAAAAGAGACCCAGTACTTC
cdr3_aa: CASAQGPKETQYF

clone_size: .
v_call: TRBV19
d_call: TRBD1
j_call: TRBJ2-3
cdr3_nt: TGTGCCAGTAGTATGCGGGACAGGGTATCGTTTTTCGAAGATACGCAGTATTTT
cdr3_aa: CASSMRDRVSFFEDTQYF

clone_size: .
v_call: TRBV6-5
d_call: .
j_call: TRBJ2-1
cdr3_nt: TGTGCCAGTGGCCTGGGGGACTACAATGAGCAGTTCTTC
cdr3_aa: CASGLGDYNEQFF

clone_size: .
v_call: TRBV11-2
d_call: .
j_call: TRBJ2-7
cdr3_nt: TGTGCCAGCAGCCTCGAGGCAGGCCTGTCCTACGAGCAGTACTTC
cdr3_aa: CASSLEAGLSYEQYF

clone_size: once
v_call: TRBV27
d_call: .
j_call: TRBJ1-1
cdr3_nt: TGTGCCAGCAGCCACATGATGAACACTGAAGCTTTCTTT
cdr3_aa: CASSHMMNTEAFF

clone_size: once
v_call: TRBV11-2
d_call: .
j_call: TRBJ2-1
cdr3_nt: TGTGCCAGCAGCTTAGATCTGTTAGAGGCCAGGGAGCAGTTCTTC
cdr3_aa: CASSLDLLEAREQFF

clone_size: .
v_call: TRBV4-2
d_call: .
j_call: TRBJ2-2
cdr3_nt: TGTGCCAGCAGCCCGACAGAGTCGGCCGGGGAGCTGTTTTTT
cdr3_aa: CASSPTESAGELFF

clone_size: .
v_call: TRBV11-2
d_call: TRBD1
j_call: TRBJ2-4
cdr3_nt: TGTGCCAGCCGGCAAGGGACAGGGGGGATGGACATTCAGTACTTC
cdr3_aa: CASRQGTGGMDIQYF

clone_size: .
v_call: TRBV29-1
d_call: TRBD1
j_call: TRBJ2-3
cdr3_nt: TGCAGCGTTGAAACAGGGGCCCGACTTGATACGCAGTATTTT
cdr3_aa: CSVETGARLDTQYF

clone_size: .
v_call: TRBV6-5
d_call: .
j_call: TRBJ2-7
cdr3_nt: TGTGCCAGCAGTTACAGGGGGACCTACGAGCAGTACTTC
cdr3_aa: CASSYRGTYEQYF

clone_size: .
v_call: TRBV27
d_call: TRBD2
j_call: TRBJ2-7
cdr3_nt: TGTGCCAGCAGTTTTGCTAGCGGGTCCTACGAGCAGTACTTC
cdr3_aa: CASSFASGSYEQYF